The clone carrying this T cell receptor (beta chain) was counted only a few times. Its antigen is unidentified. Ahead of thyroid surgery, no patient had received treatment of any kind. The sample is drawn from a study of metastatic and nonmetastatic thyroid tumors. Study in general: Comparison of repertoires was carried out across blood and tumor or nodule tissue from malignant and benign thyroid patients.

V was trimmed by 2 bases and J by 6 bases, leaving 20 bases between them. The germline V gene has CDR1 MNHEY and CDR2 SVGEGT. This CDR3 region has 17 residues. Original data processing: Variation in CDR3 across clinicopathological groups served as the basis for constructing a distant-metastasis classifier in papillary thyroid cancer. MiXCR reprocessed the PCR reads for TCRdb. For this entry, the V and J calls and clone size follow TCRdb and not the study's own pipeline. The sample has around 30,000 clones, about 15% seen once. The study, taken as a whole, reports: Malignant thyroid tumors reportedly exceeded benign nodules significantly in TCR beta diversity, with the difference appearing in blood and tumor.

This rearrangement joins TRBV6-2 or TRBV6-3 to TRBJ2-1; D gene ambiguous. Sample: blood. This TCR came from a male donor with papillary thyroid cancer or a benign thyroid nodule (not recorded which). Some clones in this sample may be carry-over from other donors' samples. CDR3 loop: CASSYASSYSMINEQFF. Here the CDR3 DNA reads TGTGCCAGCAGTTACGCTTCGTCCTACTCAATGATCAATGAGCAGTTCTTC.